These T cell receptor beta chains were read from a single sample in a study of technical replicates of blood from several donors. Here immunoSEQ multiplex PCR was the method, and the copy in TCRdb shows in-frame clones only, minus some. The sample has approximately 74,000 clones, about 87% seen once. Sequencing used PBMCs. These receptors came from a human donor in good health. Some clones in this sample may be carry-over from other donors' samples. CDR3s include the opening cysteine and the closing phenylalanine or tryptophan. A D gene is named only where the DNA matches it firmly. The size of a clone is reported for some rows only, either as once, few or many, or as a class for expanded clones.

V gene	clone size	D gene	J gene	CDR3 DNA	CDR3 protein
TRBV2	NA	NA	TRBJ2-1	TGTGCCAGCAGAGCACTCGCAGTTAGCCCCTACAATGAGCAGTTCTTC	CASRALAVSPYNEQFF
TRBV5-4	NA	NA	TRBJ1-5	TGTGCCAGCAGCTCGGGGGTTGGGAGGAATCAGCCCCAGCATTTT	CASSSGVGRNQPQHF
TRBV7-6	NA	TRBD2	TRBJ2-5	TGTGCCAGCAGCCCAGGGGGGACTAGCGGAGCTCTAGAGACCCAGTACTTC	CASSPGGTSGALETQYF
TRBV19	NA	TRBD2	TRBJ2-5	TGTGCCAGTAGTGAAAAAGGACTAGCGACCTACCAAGAGACCCAGTACTTC	CASSEKGLATYQETQYF
TRBV27	NA	NA	TRBJ1-4	TGTGCCAGCAGCAAACTGGGGCAGGGTAATGAAAAACTGTTTTTT	CASSKLGQGNEKLFF
TRBV29-1	NA	TRBD2	TRBJ2-2	TGCAGCGTTTATCGCGGGAGGGAGGCCGGGGAGCTGTTTTTT	CSVYRGREAGELFF
TRBV7-2	NA	TRBD2	TRBJ2-7	TGTGCCAGCAGCTTAGCTGGTAGCGGGGGGCCTAACTCCTACGAGCAGTACTTC	CASSLAGSGGPNSYEQYF
TRBV7-9	NA	NA	TRBJ2-7	TGTGCCAGCAGCCCGATAGGCACTAGCAGATACGAGCAGTACTTC	CASSPIGTSRYEQYF
TRBV5-6	NA	TRBD1	TRBJ1-1	TGTGCCAGCAGCCCTCCGGACAGGGATCCAATAAGGGCTGAAGCTTTCTTT	CASSPPDRDPIRAEAFF
TRBV7-9	NA	TRBD2	TRBJ2-7	TGTGCCAGCAGCCAAGGACTAGCGGGAGGGCCACACGCTTTCGAGCAGTACTTC	CASSQGLAGGPHAFEQYF
TRBV5-7	NA	TRBD1	TRBJ1-4	TGTGCCAGCAGCTTAGGACAGGGGTGGGAAAAACTGTTTTTT	CASSLGQGWEKLFF
TRBV4-3	NA	NA	TRBJ2-7	TGCGCCAGCAGCCAAGAGGTCTTCGAGGGCTCCTACGAGCAGTACTTC	CASSQEVFEGSYEQYF
TRBV7-2	NA	NA	TRBJ2-3	TGTGCCAGCAGCTTCGGAGGGAGCGGTGGAGATACGCAGTATTTT	CASSFGGSGGDTQYF
TRBV19	once	TRBD1	TRBJ2-7	TGTGCCAGTAGTGGGGGACAGTTACTAACCTACGAGCAGTACTTC	CASSGGQLLTYEQYF
TRBV30	NA	TRBD2	TRBJ2-5	TGTGCCTGGAGCTCGCTAGCGGGAGGGTACCAAGAGACCCAGTACTTC	CAWSSLAGGYQETQYF
TRBV4-3	NA	NA	TRBJ1-2	TGCGCCAGCAGCCAAGATCTTGAGCAGGGGACCATGTATTTCTATGGCTACACCTTC	CASSQDLEQGTMYFYGYTF
TRBV6-1	NA	TRBD1	TRBJ1-3	TGTGCCAGCCGGGACAGGAGCTTCGGAAACACCATATATTTT	CASRDRSFGNTIYF
TRBV1	few	NA	TRBJ2-5	TGCACCAGCAGCCCTTGGGGGGAAGTCCAAGAGACCCAGTACTTC	CTSSPWGEVQETQYF
TRBV10-3	few	NA	TRBJ1-3	TGTGCCATCACATCCTCGGGTGGAAACACCATATATTTT	CAITSSGGNTIYF
TRBV14	NA	NA	TRBJ2-7	TGTGCCAGCAGCCACCGAACTGCCCTCGCCTACGAGCAGTACTTC	CASSHRTALAYEQYF